The rows below give T cell receptor beta chains drawn from one sample of a study of cytomegalovirus exposure and HLA in healthy donors. Clones were read by immunoSEQ multiplex PCR, and TCRdb kept only the in-frame ones, dropping some. In the table there are about 150,000 clones, around 66% of which are singletons. Sample: PBMCs. These receptors came from a woman aged 60-70 years in good health and CMV-seronegative. Both conserved end residues are part of each CDR3. Each record gives: V gene, clone size, J gene, D gene, CDR3 protein, CDR3 DNA. The D gene is left open where the match is weak. Only some rows state a clone size, as once, few, many or a class for expanded clones.

TRBV5-8,.,TRBJ1-1,.,CASSFAVYTEAFF,TGTGCCAGCAGCTTTGCGGTTTACACTGAAGCTTTCTTT
TRBV7-6,.,TRBJ2-1,TRBD1,CASSSTTGTGTYNEQFF,TGTGCCAGCAGCTCGACTACCGGGACAGGGACCTACAATGAGCAGTTCTTC
TRBV7-2,.,TRBJ2-3,TRBD1,CASSFDRGGDTQYF,TGTGCCAGCAGCTTCGACAGGGGAGGAGATACGCAGTATTTT
TRBV27,.,TRBJ2-1,TRBD1,CARGPRGQGYNEQFF,TGTGCCAGGGGACCTCGAGGACAGGGGTACAATGAGCAGTTCTTC
TRBV5-1,once,TRBJ2-7,.,CASSLADTVAYEQYF,TGCGCCAGCAGCTTGGCGGACACTGTGGCCTACGAGCAGTACTTC
TRBV28,few,TRBJ1-1,.,CASSPRRGGKNTEAFF,TGTGCCAGCAGTCCAAGAAGAGGAGGGAAGAACACTGAAGCTTTCTTT
TRBV19,few,TRBJ1-2,.,CASSRTVYGYTF,TGTGCCAGTAGTCGGACAGTCTATGGCTACACCTTC
TRBV28,few,TRBJ1-5,.,CASSFTRGGRQPQHF,TGTGCCAGCAGTTTCACCCGGGGGGGACGGCAGCCCCAGCATTTT
TRBV5-1,.,TRBJ2-1,.,CASSLEDGSIDEQFF,TGCGCCAGCAGCTTGGAGGACGGGAGCATCGATGAGCAGTTCTTC
TRBV27,.,TRBJ2-1,TRBD2,CASTYLGLAGNNEQFF,TGTGCCAGCACCTACCTAGGACTAGCGGGGAACAATGAGCAGTTCTTC
TRBV19,.,TRBJ2-1,TRBD2,CASSIIQGTSSYNEQFF,TGTGCCAGTAGTATCATCCAGGGGACTAGCTCCTACAATGAGCAGTTCTTC
TRBV5-1,few,TRBJ2-3,TRBD2,CASRPQAGGTDTQYF,TGCGCCAGCAGACCTCAAGCGGGAGGAACAGATACGCAGTATTTT
TRBV5-1,once,TRBJ2-1,TRBD2,CASSSSGTSYNEQFF,TGCGCCAGCAGCTCTAGCGGGACCTCCTACAATGAGCAGTTCTTC
TRBV19,few,TRBJ1-2,TRBD1,CASSSRPTGTGSYGYTF,TGTGCCAGTAGTTCCCGACCGACCGGGACAGGGAGCTATGGCTACACCTTC
TRBV7-9,.,TRBJ2-7,TRBD1,CASSHGTGVVYEQYF,TGTGCCAGCAGCCACGGGACAGGGGTGGTCTACGAGCAGTACTTC
TRBV19,.,TRBJ2-2,TRBD1,CASSPARGINTGELFF,TGTGCCAGTAGTCCGGCCAGGGGGATTAACACCGGGGAGCTGTTTTTT
TRBV19,.,TRBJ2-5,TRBD1,CASSPGRQGQETQYF,TGTGCCAGTAGTCCAGGTCGACAGGGACAAGAGACCCAGTACTTC
TRBV2,.,TRBJ2-7,.,CASRDNSYEQYF,TGTGCCAGCCGGGACAACTCCTACGAGCAGTACTTC
TRBV25-1,.,TRBJ2-1,.,CATDTGHRSSYNEQFF,TGTGCCACCGATACGGGACATAGGAGCTCCTACAATGAGCAGTTCTTC
TRBV28,.,TRBJ2-4,.,CASTAGGQGTKNIQYF,TGTGCCAGCACCGCGGGGGGACAGGGTACCAAAAACATTCAGTACTTC
TRBV5-1,.,TRBJ2-7,TRBD2,CASSPGTRREQYF,TGCGCCAGCAGCCCCGGGACTAGACGCGAGCAGTACTTC
TRBV7-9,.,TRBJ2-5,TRBD2,CASSFRGGTGETQYF,TGTGCCAGCAGCTTCCGCGGGGGAACCGGGGAGACCCAGTACTTC
TRBV6-1,once,TRBJ2-3,TRBD2,CASRHGTSSTDTQYF,TGTGCCAGCAGGCACGGGACTAGCAGCACAGATACGCAGTATTTT
TRBV18,.,TRBJ2-3,TRBD2,CASSPVVAGGRTDTQYF,TGTGCCAGCTCACCGGTAGTGGCGGGGGGCCGCACAGATACGCAGTATTTT
TRBV10-3,.,TRBJ2-7,TRBD2,CAIRPGTSSYEQYF,TGTGCCATCAGGCCAGGGACTAGCTCCTACGAGCAGTACTTC
TRBV5-5,.,TRBJ2-4,.,CASSLIVRAKNIQYF,TGTGCCAGCAGCTTGATAGTACGAGCCAAAAACATTCAGTACTTC
TRBV6-4,few,TRBJ2-2,TRBD2,CASSPTTSPTGELFF,TGTGCCAGCAGTCCGACGACTAGCCCAACCGGGGAGCTGTTTTTT
TRBV2,few,TRBJ1-2,.,CASSARTGNYGYTF,TGTGCCAGCAGTGCCCGAACAGGGAACTATGGCTACACCTTC
TRBV6-5,.,TRBJ2-7,.,CASRARGGHSLEQYF,TGTGCCAGCAGGGCCCGCGGAGGGCATTCTCTCGAGCAGTACTTC
TRBV5-5,.,TRBJ2-7,.,CASSLETGRSYEQYF,TGTGCCAGCAGCTTGGAAACAGGTCGGTCCTACGAGCAGTACTTC
TRBV10-3,.,TRBJ2-5,TRBD1,CAISAGTGATETQYF,TGTGCCATCAGTGCCGGGACAGGGGCAACGGAGACCCAGTACTTC
TRBV4-1,.,TRBJ2-3,.,CASSQTATDTQYF,TGCGCCAGCAGCCAGACAGCCACAGATACGCAGTATTTT
TRBV7-2,.,TRBJ2-3,.,CASRALGLETDTQYF,TGTGCCAGCAGAGCACTGGGACTTGAAACAGATACGCAGTATTTT